This T cell receptor (beta chain) was obtained from a study of T-cell memory formation after mild COVID-19. General observations from the study: Chiefly within CM and EM were the contracting CD4+ clones; CD8+ ones were within EMRA. Some responding clones appeared in pre-infection memory, suggesting cross-reactive memory joined.

The CDR3 covers 15 residues. The germline gives CDR1 SEHNR, CDR2 FQNEAQ (reference sequence). J gave up 8 bases and V 4 bases, and 5 bases lay outside the gene matches. TCRdb ran MiXCR on the 5' RACE reads and lists one entry per CDR3 protein. This table has around 300,000 distinct CDR3 sequences, 8% to 10% appearing once. A word on this clonotype: Its antigen is as yet unknown.

The V gene is TRBV7-9, the J gene TRBJ1-6, with 10 bases aligning to TRBD1. The sequenced sample consisted of PBMCs or a T cell subset sorted from them (not recorded which). The receptor was isolated from a man in his late teens or twenties who had mild COVID-19 (a few samples of this study predate the infection). Cell type and time point are not known. The CDR3 loop is CASSWDRGMDSPLHF. CDR3 bases: TGTGCCAGCAGCTGGGACAGGGGAATGGATTCACCCCTCCACTTT.